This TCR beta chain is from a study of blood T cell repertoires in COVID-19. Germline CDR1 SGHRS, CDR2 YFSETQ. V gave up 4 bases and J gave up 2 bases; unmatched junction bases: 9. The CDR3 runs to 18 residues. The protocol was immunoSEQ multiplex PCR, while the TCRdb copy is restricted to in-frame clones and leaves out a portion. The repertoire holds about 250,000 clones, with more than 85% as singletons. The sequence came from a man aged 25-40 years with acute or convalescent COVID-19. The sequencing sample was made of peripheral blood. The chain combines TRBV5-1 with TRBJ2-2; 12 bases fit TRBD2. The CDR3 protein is CASSHKTSGGANTGELFF. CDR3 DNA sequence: TGCGCCAGCAGCCACAAGACTAGCGGGGGAGCTAACACCGGGGAGCTGTTTTTT.